These T cell receptor beta chains were read from a single sample in a study of response to subunit inactivated influenza vaccine. Via MiXCR, TCRdb re-called the RT-PCR reads, giving one row per CDR3 protein. Of fewer than 550,000 distinct CDR3 sequences listed, about 25% were seen once; the top ten hold around 2%. Sequenced here: CD4+ T cells sorted from PBMCs, sampled about 5 days after vaccination. These receptor sequences come from a man aged 50 or older who received an inactivated influenza vaccine. Each CDR3 is given with its conserved first and last residue. Clone size is given for some rows only: seen once, a few or many times, or a class if the clone is expanded.

j_gene	abundance	v_gene	CDR3aa
TRBJ1-5	.	TRBV24-1	CATSDRTGNSNQPQHF
TRBJ2-5	many	TRBV4-2	CASSPGTSGRETQYF
TRBJ1-1	few	TRBV20-1	CSGVGGGSTEAFF
TRBJ1-2	.	TRBV3-1	CASREQGRPGYTF
TRBJ2-1	many	TRBV5-1	CASTVAGGVYNEQFF
TRBJ2-1	few	TRBV29-1	CSVDRGLDEQFF
TRBJ2-5	many	TRBV7-8	CASSAIIYQETQYF
TRBJ2-3	few	TRBV29-1	CSVDSGVGDTQYF
TRBJ2-4	.	TRBV18	CASSPAPGQAILAKNIQYF
TRBJ1-4	.	TRBV28	CASRKVWAREKLFF
TRBJ1-1	.	TRBV6-1	CASSDIRDRGWSTEAFF
TRBJ2-7	many	TRBV20-1	CSARKTGLAGGEQYF
TRBJ2-2	few	TRBV20-1	CSARDGTSMGGELFF
TRBJ2-1	few	TRBV29-1	CSVARGQGTYNEQFF
TRBJ2-5	.	TRBV7-9	CASSLPAGGSETQYF
TRBJ2-5	few	TRBV12-3/TRBV12-4	CASSSITGGGETQYF
TRBJ2-2	.	TRBV7-8	CASSLIGGSGTGELFF
TRBJ1-2	.	TRBV24-1	CATSDFGRTYGYTF
TRBJ2-3	.	TRBV30	CAWSASGSYTDTQYF
TRBJ2-3	few	TRBV7-2	CASSLGFDTDTQYF
TRBJ2-5	.	TRBV5-1	CASSLAPRTSGQETQYF
TRBJ2-7	.	TRBV20-1	CSASIAHPYEQYF
TRBJ2-7	.	TRBV7-8	CASSQRQGNYEQYF
TRBJ2-2	few	TRBV12-3/TRBV12-4	CASRTGFPGELFF
TRBJ2-5	few	TRBV27	CASSLYGRPWNTQETQYF
TRBJ2-1	few	TRBV10-3	CATKGGTGIRNEQFF
TRBJ2-5	few	TRBV15	CATSRLAAQETQYF
TRBJ2-7	few	TRBV7-9	CASSLVPGQGSSYEQYF
TRBJ2-6	.	TRBV9	CASSPYPGAGANVLTF
TRBJ2-5	.	TRBV20-1	CSARTTAGAQETQYF
TRBJ2-1	few	TRBV6-2/TRBV6-3	CASSYRQGNNEQFF
TRBJ2-3	.	TRBV11-2	CASSSLSGLAEWSTDTQYF
TRBJ1-2	few	TRBV5-1	CASSLALRGNYGYTF
TRBJ2-3	.	TRBV5-1	CASSFSGRASDTQYF
TRBJ2-3	many	TRBV12-3/TRBV12-4	CASSTRLDTQYF
TRBJ2-2	few	TRBV12-3/TRBV12-4	CASIKSGGVVTGELFF
TRBJ2-7	.	TRBV12-3/TRBV12-4	CASSFGGKQYF
TRBJ2-5	many	TRBV12-3/TRBV12-4	CASSLSGFQETQYF
TRBJ1-2	.	TRBV3-1	CASSQKTRYGYTF
TRBJ2-5	few	TRBV9	CASSALQGAGETQYF
TRBJ2-5	few	TRBV10-3	CAISTSGEGWKTQYF
TRBJ1-2	few	TRBV12-3/TRBV12-4	CASSLDQLGGALNGYTF
TRBJ2-5	.	TRBV7-2	CASSLGIEQETQYF
TRBJ1-2	few	TRBV20-1	CSALINYGYTF
TRBJ2-2	.	TRBV9	CASSGQGVGLAGERTGELFF